This entry features one T cell receptor beta chain sequence. Data came from immunoSEQ multiplex PCR; TCRdb stores just in-frame clones and leaves some out. The sample contains about 2.4 million clones, 93% of which appear only once. A split of CD4+ cells into CD45RA+ naive and CD45RA-negative memory subsets was performed. The sample belongs to a study of shared clonotypes between healthy human individuals. Looked up from germline, CDR1 is SGHDN and CDR2 is FVKESK. The CDR3 contains 13 residues. The J segment lost 9 bases and the V segment lost 4 bases, leaving 5 bases of the junction unmatched. This receptor was taken from a man in his late teens or twenties in good health. Some clones in this sample may be carry-over from other donors' samples. This rearrangement joins TRBV14 to TRBJ2-3, with 9 bases identical to TRBD1. The sequencing input was naive CD4+ T cells from PBMCs. As for subset: CD45RA+ positively selected. This chain's CDR3 is CASSPNRGPTQYF. CDR3 bases: TGTGCCAGCAGCCCGAACAGGGGGCCGACGCAGTATTTT. The entire variable domain, with the rest obtained from reference TRBV14 and TRBJ2-3, is as follows: EAGVTQFPSHSVIEKGQTVTLRCDPISGHDNLYWYRRVMGKEIKFLLHFVKESKQDESGMPNNRFLAERTGGTYSTLKVQPAELEDSGVYFCASSPNRGPTQYFGPGTRLTVL.